This T cell receptor (beta chain) stems from a study of blood T cells in healthy people across ages. About the research overall: Roughly one uniquely barcoded beta molecule per two T cells was captured. Regarding the study as a whole: In long-lived donors, naive CD4+ cell counts and diversity exceeded those of aged donors.

About 10 milliliters of peripheral blood were drawn from each donor into EDTA-treated tubes. The second PCR ran 7 to 11 cycles with a sample-barcoded 5' primer and J-beta primers. TCRdb re-called the 5' RACE reads through MiXCR, storing one row per CDR3 protein. The sample records over a million distinct CDR3 sequences, 42% being singletons. Germline-derived CDR1 and CDR2 are SEHNR and FQNEAQ (reference sequence). V lost 4 bases, J lost 6 bases, and 5 bases stayed unmatched. The CDR3 length is 14 residues. As to this clonotype: What it binds is not known.

The sequence was collected from a woman younger than 35 in good health. V is TRBV7-9 and J is TRBJ2-7, with 11 bases identical to TRBD1. The specimen was blood. The CDR3 coding sequence is TGTGCCAGCAGCTCCACCGGGACAGGGGGCGAGCAGTACTTC. The encoded protein is CASSSTGTGGEQYF.